This T cell receptor beta chain was found in a study of graft-versus-host responses after intestinal transplantation. There are 14 residues in the CDR3. Germline assignment: CDR1 SNHLY and CDR2 FYNNEI. Trimming left V 6 bases short and J 1 base short, with 12 bases between. On this clone: Antigen specificity is unknown.

This table comes from immunoSEQ multiplex PCR, and its TCRdb copy is limited to in-frame clones, with some not included. Of about 51,000 clones detected, more than 70% appear once; the ten largest clones hold 0.62%. J is TRBJ2-5 and V is TRBV2, with D possibly matching TRBD1 (5 bases). Specimen: unstimulated CD4+ T cells sorted from spleen or lymph node cells, collected before transplant. The clonotype originates from a human donor who was the organ donor for an intestinal transplant. In nucleotides, the CDR3 is TGTGCCAGCAGATTGACAGAAGTCCAAGAGACCCAGTACTTC. Amino acids: CASRLTEVQETQYF. The complete variable domain, with remaining parts taken from reference TRBV2 and TRBJ2-5, reads EPEVTQTPSHQVTQMGQEVILRCVPISNHLYFYWYRQILGQKVEFLVSFYNNEISEKSEIFDDQFSVERPDGSNFTLKIRSTKLEDSAMYFCASRLTEVQETQYFGPGTRLLVL.